This T cell receptor (beta chain) is drawn from a study of CXCR3-negative and CXCR3-positive naive CD8 T cells. Study as a whole: Total TRB output reached 110 million to 150 million reads, about 1.5 +/- 0.3 million per library.

Naive CD8+ T cells carried a CD45RO-CCR7+CD27+CD95- phenotype. UMI-labeled TRB cDNA libraries were prepared by 5' RACE. TCRdb reanalyzed the 5' RACE reads and collapses them to one entry per CDR3 protein, without DNA. The data include 50,000 to 70,000 distinct CDR3 sequences; the top ten clones carry approximately 0.5%. The study's findings and limits: Comparison of naive CXCR3-negative and CXCR3-positive cells revealed similar TRBV-TRBJ usage, while memory cells differed. Sequencing showed both naive subsets with comparably high diversity, and memory CD8+ cells much lower. Naive CXCR3-positive cells had TRB CDR3s more hydrophobic than those of CXCR3-negative naive cells.

Germline CDR1 reads SGDLS; CDR2 reads YYNGEE. There are 14 residues in the CDR3. Concerning this clonotype: Its target is not known.

The clonotype was recovered from a human donor in good health. Some clones in this sample may be carry-over from other donors' samples. The chain couples TRBV9 to TRBJ2-7; TCRdb designates TRBD1, a call that cannot be tested without DNA. Sequencing was performed on naive CXCR3+ CD8+ T cells from blood. As for subset: CD45RO-CCR7+CD27+CD95- naive CD8+ T cells expressing CXCR3 (TNR3+). This chain's CDR3 is CASGPQGGGYERYF.